These 16 T cell receptor beta chains were sequenced from one sample in a study of response to subunit inactivated influenza vaccine (dated by TCRdb to 2016 to 2019). The method behind the library was RT-PCR. The instrument was an Illumina HiSeq 2500. The public reads were quality trimmed at Q25 with fastp and then assembled into clones with MiXCR by TCRdb, keeping productive beta chains. CDR3 protein duplicates are merged, each entry listing the most common genes and DNA. This sample gives around 540,000 distinct CDR3 sequences in total; roughly 12% of them show up just once. About 10% of the sample goes to the ten largest clones. The sequenced sample was PBMCs from blood, obtained on the day of vaccination. All receptors come from a man between 50 and 59 years old who received an inactivated influenza vaccine. Donor details come from another sample of the same person, matched by shared clones.

V is TRBV20-1 and J is TRBJ2-1; no clear D gene. This CDR3 spans 13 amino acids. The germline V gene encodes CDR1 DFQATT and CDR2 SNEGSKA (reference sequence). Trimming took 6 bases from V and 4 from J, leaving 13 bases between them. The CDR3 DNA reads as TGCAGTGCCCCAACTGCGCTTTACAATGAGCAGTTCTTC. It is translated as CSAPTALYNEQFF.

The chain recombines TRBV18 with TRBJ2-5; D is perhaps TRBD2 (6 bases). The CDR3 is 18 residues long. V lost 2 bases to trimming and J lost 0 bases, with 19 bases between them. Germline V gene data show CDR1 as KGHSH and CDR2 as LQKENI. CDR3: CASSPTALASPDQETQYF. CDR3 in DNA: TGTGCCAGCTCACCAACCGCACTAGCCTCACCCGACCAAGAGACCCAGTACTTC.

V and J are TRBV20-1 and TRBJ2-7; maybe TRBD1 (6 bases). Germline loops: CDR1 DFQATT, CDR2 SNEGSKA (reference sequence). The CDR3 spans 16 residues. Trimming removed 2 bases at V and 2 bases at J, with 19 bases between. The CDR3 region is CSARRPGQGKTYEQYF. For the CDR3, the DNA is TGCAGTGCTAGACGGCCGGGGCAGGGGAAAACCTACGAGCAGTACTTC.

This clonotype has just a few counts. CDR3 nucleotides: TGCAGCGTTGAAGCGGAATCCTACGAGCAGTACTTC. Encoded protein: CSVEAESYEQYF. The chain couples TRBV29-1 to TRBJ2-7, with D unresolved. The CDR3 length is 12 residues. Trimming pared 1 base from V and 1 base from J, leaving 5 bases between. The germline gives CDR1 SQVTM, CDR2 ANQGSEA.

The chain couples TRBV13 to TRBJ2-7; D is ambiguous. This CDR3 is built from 15 residues. Looked up from germline, CDR1 is PRHDT and CDR2 is FYEKMQ (reference sequence). Trimming pared 5 bases from V and 0 bases from J, leaving 14 bases between. The CDR3: CASSPRDKLSYEQYF. The CDR3 coding sequence is TGTGCCAGCAGCCCCCGAGACAAACTCTCCTACGAGCAGTACTTC.

This clonotype was counted only a few times. This CDR3 reads CASSFLSGSPGAAEAFF. DNA for the CDR3: TGTGCCAGCAGTTTTCTGAGTGGCTCCCCAGGGGCGGCTGAAGCTTTCTTT. The genes are TRBV12-3 or TRBV12-4 and TRBJ1-1; possibly TRBD1 for D (6 bases). V was shortened by 3 bases and J by 6 bases, with 23 bases between the two germline ends. The CDR3 covers 17 residues.

V is TRBV10-3 and J is TRBJ1-2, with D tentatively TRBD1 (5 bases). This CDR3 contains 13 residues. CDR1 is ENHRY, CDR2 SYGVKD, per germline. Between the trimmed V and J ends, which lost 2 bases and 4 bases, there was a span of 8 bases. Written as DNA, the CDR3 is TGTGCCATCAGTGAGGAAGACAGCTATGGCTACACCTTC. It codes for CAISEEDSYGYTF.

There are many counts of this clonotype. V is TRBV18 and J is TRBJ2-5, with D uncertain. Germline V gene lookup returns CDR1 KGHSH and CDR2 LQKENI. The CDR3 covers 16 residues. V lost 3 bases and J 5 bases, leaving 19 bases between the germline ends. CDR3 in amino acids: CASSPFTTGGLETQYF. The CDR3 DNA follows: TGTGCCAGCTCACCCTTTACCACCGGCGGTCTGGAGACCCAGTACTTC.

There are a few counts of this clonotype. The chain has TRBV29-1 and TRBJ2-1; 10 bases match TRBD2. Germline CDR1 and CDR2: SQVTM and ANQGSEA. The CDR3 extends over 14 amino acids. V was clipped by 5 bases and J by 8 bases; unmatched bases: 9. CDR3 residues: CSVNERGGFDEQFF. CDR3 bases: TGCAGCGTTAACGAGCGGGGGGGCTTTGATGAGCAGTTCTTC.

This sequence joins TRBV5-8 and TRBJ1-1; unclear D gene. Trimming stripped 4 bases from V and 0 bases from J, with 13 bases between. This CDR3 comprises 15 residues. CDR1 and CDR2 (germline): SGHTS, YDEGEE. The CDR3 sequence is CASSLIGRLNTEAFF. CDR3 sequence (DNA): TGTGCCAGCAGCCTAATCGGCAGGTTGAACACTGAAGCTTTCTTT.

This chain uses TRBV5-1 with TRBJ1-1; perhaps TRBD1 as D (5 bases). From germline, CDR1 is SGHRS and CDR2 YFSETQ. V lost 0 bases and J 5 bases, leaving 11 bases between the germline ends. The length of the CDR3 is 14 residues. The CDR3 here is CASSLATGLTEAFF. The CDR3 DNA sequence: TGCGCCAGCAGCTTGGCCACGGGGCTGACTGAAGCTTTCTTT. The complete variable domain, with remaining parts taken from reference TRBV5-1 and TRBJ1-1, reads KAGVTQTPRYLIKTRGQQVTLSCSPISGHRSVSWYQQTPGQGLQFLFEYFSETQRNKGNFPGRFSGRQFSNSRSEMNVSTLELGDSALYLCASSLATGLTEAFFGQGTRLTVV.

This clonotype has just a few counts. The gene calls are TRBV7-2 and TRBJ2-4; 8 bases align to TRBD1. This CDR3 has 16 residues. The V gene's germline CDR1 is SGHTA and CDR2 FQGNSA. The trim removed 5 bases at V and 0 bases at J, leaving 6 bases unmatched. CDR3 nucleotide sequence: TGTGCCAGCAGCGCTGACAGGGGTCGAGCCAAAAACATTCAGTACTTC. Protein: CASSADRGRAKNIQYF.

This clonotype showed up just a few times. This chain joins TRBV20-1 and TRBJ1-1, with D tentatively TRBD1 (6 bases). The CDR3 covers 16 residues. V was trimmed by 0 bases and J by 2 bases, leaving 16 bases between them. The germline V gene has CDR1 DFQATT and CDR2 SNEGSKA (reference sequence). In DNA form, the CDR3 reads TGCAGTGCTAGAGATCTAGCCAGGGGACTAAACACTGAAGCTTTCTTT. It codes for CSARDLARGLNTEAFF.

The gene calls are TRBV6-6 and TRBJ2-1; possibly TRBD2 for D (7 bases). The germline gives CDR1 MNHNY, CDR2 SVGAGI (reference sequence). V lost 8 bases to trimming and J lost 6 bases, with 14 bases between them. This CDR3 has 13 amino acids. The CDR3 sequence is CASGLGGANEQFF. For the CDR3, the DNA is TGTGCCAGCGGACTGGGGGGGGCCAATGAGCAGTTCTTC.

In this sample, this clonotype turned up a few times. The chain combines TRBV11-2 with TRBJ2-2; 7 nucleotides agree with TRBD2. The CDR3 runs 18 residues. Trimming removed 0 bases from V and 6 bases from J; junction bases left unmatched: 13. Germline V gene data show CDR1 as SGHAT and CDR2 as FQNNGV. The CDR3 region is CASSLDGGAPAGAGELFF. DNA of the CDR3: TGTGCCAGCAGCTTAGATGGTGGGGCCCCGGCGGGAGCCGGGGAGCTGTTTTTT.

V gene TRBV5-1 combines with J gene TRBJ2-5; the match to TRBD2 covers 7 bases. V was pared by 6 bases and J by 5 bases, with 13 bases of the junction left unmatched. CDR1 and CDR2 from the germline V gene are SGHRS and YFSETQ. This CDR3 is built from 15 residues. CDR3 protein: CASKLGPELAETQYF. In DNA, the CDR3 is TGCGCCAGCAAATTGGGGCCAGAACTAGCGGAGACCCAGTACTTC.